These T cell receptor beta chains were read from a single sample in a study of blood T cell repertoires in COVID-19. The data were produced by immunoSEQ multiplex PCR, yet TCRdb's version contains in-frame clones alone and is incomplete. The sample comprises 150,000 to 200,000 clones, 70% to 85% of which are singletons, and about a fifth rests with the top ten. The source material was peripheral blood. The source of these receptors is a woman aged 80 or over with acute or convalescent COVID-19. Each CDR3 is given with its conserved first and last residue. The D gene is left open where the match is weak. Some rows mark clone size as missing; the rest say once, few, many or name a class of expanded clone.

J	length	D	V	size	CDR3	DNA
TRBJ1-4	14	TRBD1	TRBV6-1	-	CASSEQGESEKLFF	TGTGCCAGCAGTGAGCAGGGGGAGAGTGAAAAACTGTTTTTT
TRBJ2-5	14	-	TRBV27	-	CATDGQNNQETQYF	TGTGCCACTGATGGACAGAACAACCAAGAGACCCAGTACTTC
TRBJ1-1	15	-	TRBV11-2	-	CASNAGGRLNTEAFF	TGTGCCAGCAACGCCGGAGGGCGTTTGAACACTGAAGCTTTCTTT
TRBJ1-1	14	-	TRBV2	-	CASTPGIADTEAFF	TGTGCCAGCACCCCAGGGATTGCGGACACTGAAGCTTTCTTT
TRBJ1-4	15	TRBD1	TRBV19	-	CASSLPGTGREKLFF	TGTGCCAGTAGTCTCCCCGGGACAGGAAGGGAAAAACTGTTTTTT
TRBJ1-1	15	TRBD1	TRBV7-2	-	CASRSNRGGRTEAFF	TGTGCCAGCAGGTCTAACAGGGGAGGTCGGACTGAAGCTTTCTTT
TRBJ1-3	15	-	TRBV11-2	-	CASSPLSGSRNTIYF	TGTGCCAGCAGCCCTTTATCGGGGTCTCGGAACACCATATATTTT
TRBJ2-3	16	-	TRBV10-1	-	CASSESGALSTDTQYF	TGCGCCAGCAGTGAGTCGGGAGCCCTAAGCACAGATACGCAGTATTTT
TRBJ2-1	15	-	TRBV6-5	-	CASSSSPGSYNEQFF	TGTGCCAGCAGCTCCTCTCCCGGCTCCTACAATGAGCAGTTCTTC
TRBJ2-2	20	TRBD2	TRBV18	-	CASSRRGLAESVSNTGELFF	TGTGCCAGCTCACGAAGGGGTCTAGCGGAATCGGTTTCGAACACCGGGGAGCTGTTTTTT
TRBJ1-5	14	TRBD1	TRBV30	once	CAWAGTGDGQPQHF	TGTGCCTGGGCCGGGACAGGGGACGGTCAGCCCCAGCATTTT
TRBJ2-1	15	-	TRBV5-1	-	CASSLRDFSYNEQFF	TGCGCCAGCAGCTTGAGAGATTTCTCCTACAATGAGCAGTTCTTC
TRBJ2-2	17	-	TRBV4-3	-	CASSQTQNVRGTGELFF	TGCGCCAGCAGCCAAACCCAGAACGTCCGGGGCACCGGGGAGCTGTTTTTT
TRBJ1-6	15	-	TRBV7-6	-	CASSYDPGDNSPLHF	TGTGCCAGCAGCTACGATCCAGGGGATAATTCACCCCTCCACTTT
TRBJ2-1	15	TRBD2	TRBV11-2	-	CASSTGTRPYNEQFF	TGTGCCAGCAGCACCGGGACTAGGCCTTACAATGAGCAGTTCTTC
TRBJ2-2	13	-	TRBV5-1	-	CASTWESTGELFF	TGCGCCAGCACCTGGGAGAGTACCGGGGAGCTGTTTTTT
TRBJ2-1	16	-	TRBV2	-	CASSDASANSYNEQFF	TGTGCCAGCAGCGATGCTAGCGCTAATTCCTACAATGAGCAGTTCTTC
TRBJ2-7	14	TRBD2	TRBV15	once	CATGPGGPGYEQYF	TGTGCCACCGGTCCGGGAGGGCCAGGCTACGAGCAGTACTTC
TRBJ1-5	15	-	TRBV18	-	CASSPLGGSNQPQHF	TGTGCCAGCTCCCCATTGGGGGGTAGCAATCAGCCCCAGCATTTT
TRBJ2-5	14	-	TRBV7-2	-	CASPRRGRGQTQYF	TGTGCCAGCCCGAGGAGGGGGCGCGGTCAGACCCAGTACTTC
TRBJ1-1	16	TRBD1	TRBV7-9	few	CASSLYRTGGFPEAFF	TGTGCCAGCAGCTTATATAGGACAGGGGGCTTCCCTGAAGCTTTCTTT
TRBJ2-7	14	TRBD2	TRBV7-2	-	CASSPGTSGSRKYF	TGTGCCAGCAGCCCAGGGACTAGCGGGAGTAGGAAGTACTTC
TRBJ2-5	15	TRBD2	TRBV6-5	-	CASRFGLAGIETQYF	TGTGCCAGCAGATTCGGACTAGCGGGAATAGAGACCCAGTACTTC
TRBJ2-7	14	TRBD2	TRBV27	-	CASSRLAGPYEQYF	TGTGCCAGCAGTCGTCTAGCGGGGCCCTACGAGCAGTACTTC
TRBJ2-2	17	TRBD1	TRBV5-1	-	CASSLATGQGRTGELFF	TGCGCCAGCAGCTTGGCTACGGGACAGGGGAGAACCGGGGAGCTGTTTTTT
TRBJ2-5	12	-	TRBV27	-	CASSNTGETQYF	TGTGCCAGCAGTAACACAGGGGAGACCCAGTACTTC
TRBJ1-1	13	TRBD1	TRBV7-2	few	CASSGTGGTEAFF	TGTGCCAGCTCCGGGACAGGGGGAACTGAAGCTTTCTTT
TRBJ1-2	16	TRBD1	TRBV2	once	CASRKRQGARWGGYTF	TGTGCCAGCAGGAAGAGACAGGGGGCTAGGTGGGGTGGCTACACCTTC
TRBJ2-7	13	-	TRBV9	-	CASSPTNADEQYF	TGTGCCAGCAGTCCTACTAATGCCGACGAGCAGTACTTC
TRBJ1-2	15	-	TRBV3-1/TRBV3-2	-	CASSPTFSGAYGYTF	TGTGCCAGCAGTCCTACCTTCTCAGGGGCCTATGGCTACACCTTC
TRBJ2-7	14	-	TRBV9	-	CASSVGGGSDEQYF	TGTGCCAGCAGCGTAGGTGGAGGGTCTGACGAGCAGTACTTC
TRBJ2-1	18	TRBD2	TRBV5-4	-	CASSQPSGKAGGGNEQFF	TGTGCCAGCAGCCAACCCTCCGGGAAAGCGGGAGGAGGCAATGAGCAGTTCTTC
TRBJ2-7	12	-	TRBV11-2	-	CASSWGGHEQYF	TGTGCCAGCTCCTGGGGGGGCCACGAGCAGTACTTC
TRBJ2-7	11	TRBD2	TRBV30	once	CAWSREGDLYF	TGTGCCTGGAGTCGGGAGGGCGACCTATATTTC
TRBJ2-5	17	TRBD1	TRBV13	-	CASSLGLGEGAEETQYF	TGTGCCAGCAGCTTAGGCCTTGGTGAGGGGGCAGAGGAGACCCAGTACTTC
TRBJ1-2	13	-	TRBV6-5	-	CASSYSSDYGYTF	TGTGCCAGCAGTTACTCTTCGGACTATGGCTACACCTTC
TRBJ1-5	15	-	TRBV9	-	CASSVTPGWMEPQHF	TGTGCCAGCAGCGTAACTCCAGGGTGGATGGAGCCCCAGCATTTT
TRBJ1-5	13	-	TRBV19	-	CASTLLGHQPQHF	TGTGCCAGTACCCTCTTGGGGCATCAGCCCCAGCATTTT
TRBJ2-1	12	-	TRBV10-3	few	CAISETRNEQFF	TGTGCCATCAGTGAGACTAGAAATGAGCAGTTCTTC
TRBJ2-2	15	TRBD1	TRBV7-9	-	CASIPPQGANGELFF	TGTGCCAGCATCCCCCCACAGGGGGCCAACGGGGAGCTGTTTTTT
TRBJ1-1	15	-	TRBV3-1/TRBV3-2	-	CASSQQGTVGTEAFF	TGTGCCAGCAGCCAACAAGGTACAGTTGGCACTGAAGCTTTCTTT
TRBJ1-2	12	-	TRBV6-5	once	CASSYTGDGYTF	TGTGCCAGCAGTTACACGGGAGATGGCTACACCTTC
TRBJ1-5	14	TRBD1	TRBV12-5	-	CASALGTGVQPQHF	TGTGCTAGTGCCCTAGGGACAGGGGTTCAGCCCCAGCATTTT